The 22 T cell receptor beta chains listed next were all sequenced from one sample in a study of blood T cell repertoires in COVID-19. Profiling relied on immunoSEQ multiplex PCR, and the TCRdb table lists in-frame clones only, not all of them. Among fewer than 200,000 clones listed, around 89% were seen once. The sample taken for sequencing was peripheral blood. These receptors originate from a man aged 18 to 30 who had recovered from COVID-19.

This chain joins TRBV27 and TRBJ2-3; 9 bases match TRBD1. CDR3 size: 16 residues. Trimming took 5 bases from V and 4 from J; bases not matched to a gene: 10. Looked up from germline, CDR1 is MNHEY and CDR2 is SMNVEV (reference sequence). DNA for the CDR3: TGTGCCAGCAGTCGGGGGACAGGGACGATCTCAGATACGCAGTATTTT. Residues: CASSRGTGTISDTQYF.

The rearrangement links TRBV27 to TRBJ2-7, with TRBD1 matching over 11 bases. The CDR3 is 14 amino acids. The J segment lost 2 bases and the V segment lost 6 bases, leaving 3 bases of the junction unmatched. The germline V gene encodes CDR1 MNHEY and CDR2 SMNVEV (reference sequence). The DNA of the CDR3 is TGTGCCAGCAGCGCGGACAGGGGGCCCTACGAGCAGTACTTC. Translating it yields CASSADRGPYEQYF.

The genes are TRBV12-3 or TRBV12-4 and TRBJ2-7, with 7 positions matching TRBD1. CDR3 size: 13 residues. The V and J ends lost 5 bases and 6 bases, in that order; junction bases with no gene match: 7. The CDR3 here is CASSTRQGGEQYF. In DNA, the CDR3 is TGTGCCAGCAGTACCCGACAGGGCGGCGAGCAGTACTTC.

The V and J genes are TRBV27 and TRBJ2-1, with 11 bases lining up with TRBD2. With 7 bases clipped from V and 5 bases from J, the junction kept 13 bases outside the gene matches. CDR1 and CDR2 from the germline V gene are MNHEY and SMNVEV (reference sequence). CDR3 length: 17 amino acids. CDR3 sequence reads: CASTNQRGLAGDNEQFF. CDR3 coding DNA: TGTGCCAGCACCAATCAAAGAGGACTAGCGGGCGACAATGAGCAGTTCTTC.

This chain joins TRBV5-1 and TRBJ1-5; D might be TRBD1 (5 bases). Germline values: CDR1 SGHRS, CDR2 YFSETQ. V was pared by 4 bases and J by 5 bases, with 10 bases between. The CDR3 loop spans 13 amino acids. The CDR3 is CASSPTGDQPQHF. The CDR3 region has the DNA TGCGCCAGCAGCCCGACGGGGGATCAGCCCCAGCATTTT.

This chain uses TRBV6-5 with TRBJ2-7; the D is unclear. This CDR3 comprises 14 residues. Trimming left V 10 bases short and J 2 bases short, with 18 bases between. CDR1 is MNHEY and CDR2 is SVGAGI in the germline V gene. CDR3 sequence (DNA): TGTGCCACCATCGGGTCCAACGGCCCCTACGAGCAGTACTTC. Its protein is CATIGSNGPYEQYF.

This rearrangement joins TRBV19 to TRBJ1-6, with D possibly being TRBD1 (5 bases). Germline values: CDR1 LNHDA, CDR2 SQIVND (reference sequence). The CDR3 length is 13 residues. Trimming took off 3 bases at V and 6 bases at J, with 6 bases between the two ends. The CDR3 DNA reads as TGTGCCAGTAGTATTCAGGGTAATTCACCCCTCCACTTT. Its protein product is CASSIQGNSPLHF.

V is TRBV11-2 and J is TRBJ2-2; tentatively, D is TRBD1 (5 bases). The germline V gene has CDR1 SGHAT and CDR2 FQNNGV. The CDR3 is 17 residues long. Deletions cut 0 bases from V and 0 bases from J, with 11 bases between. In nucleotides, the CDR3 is TGTGCCAGCAGCTTAGATCACCGCAGGGCGAACACCGGGGAGCTGTTTTTT. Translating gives CASSLDHRRANTGELFF.

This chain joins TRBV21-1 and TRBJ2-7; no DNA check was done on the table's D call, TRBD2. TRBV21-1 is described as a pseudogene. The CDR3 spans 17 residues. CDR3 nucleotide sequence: TGTGCCAGCTTAACGCCCTCAGGACTAGCGGGGACCTACGAGCAGTACTTC. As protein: CASLTPSGLAGTYEQYF.

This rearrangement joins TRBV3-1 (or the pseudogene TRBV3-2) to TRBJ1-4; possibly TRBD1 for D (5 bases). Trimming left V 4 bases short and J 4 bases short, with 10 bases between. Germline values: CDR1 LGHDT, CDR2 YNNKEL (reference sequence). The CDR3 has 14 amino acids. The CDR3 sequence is CASSLGHYNEKLFF. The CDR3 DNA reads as TGTGCCAGCAGCCTAGGACACTATAATGAAAAACTGTTTTTT.

CDR3 DNA sequence: TGTGCCAGCAGCCCGCGACAGGGGTCCTACAATGAGCAGTTCTTC. This codes for CASSPRQGSYNEQFF. V gene TRBV9 combines with J gene TRBJ2-1, with 8 bases that match TRBD1. J gave up 1 base and V 4 bases, and 4 bases lay outside the gene matches. The CDR3 loop spans 15 amino acids. Germline CDR1 and CDR2: SGDLS and YYNGEE.

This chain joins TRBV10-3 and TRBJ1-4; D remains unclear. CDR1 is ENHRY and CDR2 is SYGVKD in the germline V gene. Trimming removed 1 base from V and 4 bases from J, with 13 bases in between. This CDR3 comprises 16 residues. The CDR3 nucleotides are TGTGCCATCAGTGAGTTCCCTCGGAGAGATAATGAAAAACTGTTTTTT. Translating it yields CAISEFPRRDNEKLFF.

CDR3 protein: CASSLANRGEETQYF. CDR3 DNA sequence: TGCGCCAGCAGCTTGGCTAACAGGGGTGAAGAGACCCAGTACTTC. The chain carries TRBV5-1 and TRBJ2-5; 7 bases match TRBD1. V gave up 0 bases and J gave up 3 bases; unmatched junction bases: 5. The CDR3 loop spans 15 amino acids. The germline V gene has CDR1 SGHRS and CDR2 YFSETQ.

The DNA for the CDR3 is TGTGCCAGCAGTAGGGGGGACAGGGGGCACACTGAAGCTTTCTTT. Its translation is CASSRGDRGHTEAFF. This sequence joins TRBV6-5 and TRBJ1-1, with 12 bases lining up with TRBD1. The CDR3 spans 15 residues. Germline V CDR1 and CDR2: MNHEY, SVGAGI. After removal of 5 bases from V and 3 bases from J, the junction contained 4 bases not matched to a gene.

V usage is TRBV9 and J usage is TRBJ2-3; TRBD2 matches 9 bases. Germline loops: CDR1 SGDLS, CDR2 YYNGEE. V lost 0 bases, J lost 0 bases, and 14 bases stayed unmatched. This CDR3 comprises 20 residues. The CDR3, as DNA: TGTGCCAGCAGCGTAGCAGGGACTAGCCAGATGCCTTTTAGCACAGATACGCAGTATTTT. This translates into CASSVAGTSQMPFSTDTQYF.

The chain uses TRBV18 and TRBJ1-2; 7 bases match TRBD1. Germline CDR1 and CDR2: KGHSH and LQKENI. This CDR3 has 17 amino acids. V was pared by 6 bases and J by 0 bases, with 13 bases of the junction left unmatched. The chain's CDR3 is CASSLYQGDGPNYGYTF. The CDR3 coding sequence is TGTGCCAGCTCTTTATACCAGGGGGATGGCCCTAACTATGGCTACACCTTC.

CDR3 amino acids: CASSEDRNSPLHF. CDR3 nucleotide sequence: TGTGCCAGCAGTGAAGACAGAAATTCACCCCTCCACTTT. The V gene is TRBV2, the J gene TRBJ1-6; D not certain. Trimming removed 1 base at V and 7 bases at J, with 5 bases between. CDR3 length equals 13 residues. Germline CDR1 reads SNHLY; CDR2 reads FYNNEI.

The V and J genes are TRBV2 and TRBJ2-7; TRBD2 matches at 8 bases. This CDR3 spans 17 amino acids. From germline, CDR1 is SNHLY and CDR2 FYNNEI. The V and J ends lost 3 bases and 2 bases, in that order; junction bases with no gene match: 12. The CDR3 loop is CASSDGSGNLRPYEQYF. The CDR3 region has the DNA TGTGCCAGCAGTGATGGTAGCGGGAACCTTCGTCCCTACGAGCAGTACTTC.

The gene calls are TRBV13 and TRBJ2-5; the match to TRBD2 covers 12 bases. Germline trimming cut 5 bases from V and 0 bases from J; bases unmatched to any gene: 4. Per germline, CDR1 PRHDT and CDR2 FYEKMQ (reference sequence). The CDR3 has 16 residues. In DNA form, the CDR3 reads TGTGCCAGCAGCCTCCGGACTAGCGGGAACCAAGAGACCCAGTACTTC. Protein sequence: CASSLRTSGNQETQYF.

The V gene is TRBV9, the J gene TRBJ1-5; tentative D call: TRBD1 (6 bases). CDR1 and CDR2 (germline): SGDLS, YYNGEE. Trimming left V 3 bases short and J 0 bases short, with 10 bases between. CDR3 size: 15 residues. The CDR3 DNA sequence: TGTGCCAGCAGCGACTCAGGGGATAGCAATCAGCCCCAGCATTTT. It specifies CASSDSGDSNQPQHF.

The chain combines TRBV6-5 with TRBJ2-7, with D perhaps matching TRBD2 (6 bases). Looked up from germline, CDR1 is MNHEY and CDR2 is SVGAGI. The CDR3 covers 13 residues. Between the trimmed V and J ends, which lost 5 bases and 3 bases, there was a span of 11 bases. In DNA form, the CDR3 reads TGTGCCAGCAGTCGGCTGGGGGGCTACGAGCAGTACTTC. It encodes CASSRLGGYEQYF.

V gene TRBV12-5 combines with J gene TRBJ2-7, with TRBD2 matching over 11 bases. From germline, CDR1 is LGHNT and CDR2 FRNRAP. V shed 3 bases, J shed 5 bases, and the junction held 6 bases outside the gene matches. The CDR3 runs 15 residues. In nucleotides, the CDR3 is TGTGCTAGTGGTTTTCTAGCGGGAGGAACTAACGAGCAGTACTTC. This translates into CASGFLAGGTNEQYF.